This T cell receptor beta chain was retrieved from a study of blood T cell repertoires in COVID-19 (dated by TCRdb to between 2020 and 2021). About the investigation overall: The collaborator samples originated in the United States, Italy and Spain and spanned the acute and convalescent phases of COVID-19. The material from the prospective study consisted of cDNA or gDNA derived from T cells, B-cell-depleted T cells, or PBMCs. The dataset comprised deeply sampled blood TCRbeta repertoires from subjects exposed to, actively infected with, or recovered from COVID-19. The repertoires were released in a freely available public database intended as a resource for research on the immune response to SARS-CoV-2. The samples were drawn from two sources: the first 160 participants of the ongoing ImmuneRACE study, and 1,254 subjects contributed by 6 global collaborators. Nearly every sample came with metadata listing a de-identified subject ID, COVID-19 status, age in years and sex. Where available, HLA class I and class II types were obtained from metadata supplied by the sample provider rather than from assay-based typing. Results and caveats for the whole study, not just this receptor: The quantity of clinical and demographic metadata differed by source and by participant and was supplied without curation.

TCRbeta CDR3 regions were amplified from genomic DNA by means of the immunoSEQ Assay, a bias-controlled multiplex PCR. Per the authors' processing: The number of nucleated cells in each sample was estimated from the amplification of reference gene primers within the assay. To quantify the absolute abundance of each unique TCRbeta CDR3 rearrangement, sequence reads were collapsed and filtered. For each sample, productive Simpson clonality was calculated as the square root of Simpson's diversity index over productive rearrangements. The table was pulled from immuneACCESS by TCRdb, which kept in-frame rearrangements only. Such tables lose some clones; where checked, under half of the loss comes from unresolved V genes, and the rest has no known cause. V and J calls and clone size are given by that table; D and trimming were obtained from the DNA. A total of under 400,000 clones appear in this sample, about 91% of them only once. Of the sample, 1.5% to 2% falls within the top ten clones.

This clone was recorded once. What antigen it recognizes has not been identified. No per-base quality is available; no much larger clone lies one base away. At one collaborating source in Seattle, patients were enrolled during active infection and were followed longitudinally through the course of disease. Each collaborating institution followed its own protocols to collect whole blood in K2EDTA tubes. For TCRbeta analysis, collaborators shipped samples in one of three forms: frozen whole blood, isolated PBMCs, or DNA extracted from either of those sample types. After removal of 1 base from V and 5 bases from J, the junction retains 1 base not matched to a gene. The CDR3, from cysteine to phenylalanine, totals 15 residues. Solely the CDR3 DNA is kept, with 45 bases framed from the first base. Sequences SEHNR (CDR1) and FQNEAQ (CDR2) are obtained from the germline V gene (reference sequence).

Sequencing used peripheral blood. The receptor's source is a woman aged 25 to 45 with COVID-19, enrolled during active disease. In this chain, TRBV7-9 is recombined with TRBJ2-3, with 12 middle bases fitting TRBD2. The DNA sequence is as follows: TGTGCCAGCAGCTTAGAGGGACTAGCGGGAGATACGCAGTATTTT. Translated, it gives CASSLEGLAGDTQYF.